This is a list of T cell receptor beta chains from one sample in a study of cytotoxic CD8 clonotypes in ibrutinib-treated CLL. Clones were read by immunoSEQ multiplex PCR, and TCRdb kept only the in-frame ones, dropping some. This sample yields more than 300,000 clones, of which about 80% are seen a single time; roughly 6.3% belongs to the top ten. The input for sequencing was PBMCs, taken before ibrutinib treatment. The receptors were gathered from a human donor with chronic lymphocytic leukemia. Both conserved end residues are part of each CDR3. D genes are given only for firm matches. Part of the rows lack a size; the others show once, few, many or a class for expanded clones.

D	V	J	size	DNA	CDR3
-	TRBV6-1	TRBJ2-3	-	TGTGCCAGCACCCGGGTCCCGCCGGGAGATACGCAGTATTTT	CASTRVPPGDTQYF
-	TRBV30	TRBJ1-2	-	TGTGCCTGGAGTTTGGGACATTACTATGGCTACACCTTC	CAWSLGHYYGYTF
TRBD1	TRBV2	TRBJ2-2	-	TGTGCCAGCAGTCTACAGGGGTCCGGGGAGCTGTTTTTT	CASSLQGSGELFF
-	TRBV28	TRBJ1-5	once	TGTGCCAGCAGTTTTCATGGCAGGGAGGACAATCAGCCCCAGCATTTT	CASSFHGREDNQPQHF
-	TRBV4-3	TRBJ2-7	-	TGCGCCAGCAGCCAAGTCAGGACAGCCACCTACGAGCAGTACTTC	CASSQVRTATYEQYF
-	TRBV7-9	TRBJ1-1	-	TGTGCCAGCAGCTTTTCACGACGGGAAACTGAAGCTTTCTTT	CASSFSRRETEAFF
TRBD2	TRBV4-3	TRBJ2-7	-	TGCGCCAGCAGCCAAATGCTAGCGGGAAGGTACGAGCAGTACTTC	CASSQMLAGRYEQYF
-	TRBV28	TRBJ1-2	-	TGTGCCAGCAGTTCCAGCGCGTCTGGCTACACCTTC	CASSSSASGYTF
TRBD2	TRBV23-1	TRBJ2-7	-	TGCGCCACTTTTCGAACTAGCGGGAGGGCTGTCGGCTACGAGCAGTACTTC	CATFRTSGRAVGYEQYF
-	TRBV5-1	TRBJ1-4	-	TGCGCCAGCAGCTTGGCACCCGGTAATGAAAAACTGTTTTTT	CASSLAPGNEKLFF
TRBD1	TRBV6-1	TRBJ2-2	-	TGTGCCAGCACACCGGGACAGGTTGTAGCCGGGGAGCTGTTTTTT	CASTPGQVVAGELFF
-	TRBV7-3	TRBJ1-5	few	TGTGCCAGCAGCACGACACAGGGTCAGCCCCAGCATTTT	CASSTTQGQPQHF
TRBD1	TRBV30	TRBJ2-1	-	TGTGCCTGGAACAGGGGGCAAGGGATCAATGAGCAGTTCTTC	CAWNRGQGINEQFF
-	TRBV5-1	TRBJ2-6	-	TGCGCCAGCAGCTTGGCCTCCGGTCAGGGTTCTGGGGCCAACGTCCTGACTTTC	CASSLASGQGSGANVLTF
-	TRBV9	TRBJ2-3	-	TGTGCCAGCAGCGTTACAGGGAAGGCGGATACGCAGTATTTT	CASSVTGKADTQYF
-	TRBV30	TRBJ2-2	-	TGTGCCTTATCACAGGGAACCACCGGGGAGCTGTTTTTT	CALSQGTTGELFF
TRBD2	TRBV18	TRBJ2-7	-	TGTGCCAGCTCTCCCGGGACTAGCGGTCCCTACGAGCAGTACTTC	CASSPGTSGPYEQYF
-	TRBV4-3	TRBJ2-5	-	TGCGCCAGCAGCCAACATCTCATCGGTCCGGGACACCAAGAGACCCAGTACTTC	CASSQHLIGPGHQETQYF
TRBD2	TRBV5-1	TRBJ2-7	-	TGCGCCAGCAGCTTAGGGTCTAGCGGGGACTACGAGCAGTACTTC	CASSLGSSGDYEQYF
TRBD2	TRBV9	TRBJ2-1	-	TGTGCCAGCAGCGTCATAGCGGGGGGCTCCTACAATGAGCAGTTCTTC	CASSVIAGGSYNEQFF
TRBD1	TRBV7-2	TRBJ1-2	-	TGTGCCAGCAGCTTGAACCGGGACAGCGTCTATGGCTACACCTTC	CASSLNRDSVYGYTF
-	TRBV7-2	TRBJ1-3	once	TGTGCCAGCAGCCCGACTGGAACCTCTGGAAACACCATATATTTT	CASSPTGTSGNTIYF
-	TRBV7-9	TRBJ2-2	-	TGTGCCAGTCCGAGGGCGTCCGGGGAGCTGTTTTTT	CASPRASGELFF
-	TRBV5-1	TRBJ1-1	-	TGCGCCAGCAGCTTGGAAAACTTCGGCAGGGGCTATTGGGGCACTGAAGCTTTCTTT	CASSLENFGRGYWGTEAFF
TRBD2	TRBV10-3	TRBJ2-1	-	TGTGCCATCAGTGCAAGACTAGCGGGAGAGAGGAGTAATGAGCAGTTCTTC	CAISARLAGERSNEQFF
-	TRBV5-5	TRBJ2-7	once	TGTGCCAGCTCGCCCGTGACAGAATACGAGCAGTACTTC	CASSPVTEYEQYF
-	TRBV25-1	TRBJ1-2	-	TGTGCCAGCAGCCCTAATATCAACTATGGCTACACCTTC	CASSPNINYGYTF
-	TRBV4-3	TRBJ2-3	-	TGCGCCAGCAGCCAAGGCCTAGTGAGCACAGATACGCAGTATTTT	CASSQGLVSTDTQYF
TRBD2	TRBV4-3	TRBJ2-1	-	TGCGCCAGCAGCCAAGATCTGGTTTTGGGGAGGGGCGCCGGCAATGAGCAGTTCTTC	CASSQDLVLGRGAGNEQFF
-	TRBV6-5	TRBJ2-2	-	TGTGCCAGCAGTTACTCGCGCCGAACCACCGGGGAGCTGTTTTTT	CASSYSRRTTGELFF
TRBD1	TRBV23-1	TRBJ1-4	-	TGCACCCAGACAGGGGGAGATTGGGTCAGTGAAAAACTGTTTTTT	CTQTGGDWVSEKLFF
TRBD2	TRBV5-4	TRBJ2-1	-	TGTGCCAGCAGGGACCCGGGACTAGAATCCTACAATGAGCAGTTCTTC	CASRDPGLESYNEQFF
TRBD1	TRBV7-8	TRBJ2-1	-	TGTGCCAGCAGCTTAATGGGCCGCCCAAGGGACAGTGAGCAGTTCTTC	CASSLMGRPRDSEQFF
TRBD2	TRBV9	TRBJ2-3	-	TGTGCCAGCAGCGTAGTGCGGGAGGGCCTAGATACGCAGTATTTT	CASSVVREGLDTQYF
-	TRBV12-2	TRBJ2-7	once	TGTGCAAGTCGCTTAGATCGACTACGGGCTCAGTACTTC	CASRLDRLRAQYF
-	TRBV4-2	TRBJ1-2	-	TGTGCCAGCAGCCATCATGACAGGCCGGGTAACTATGGCTACACCTTC	CASSHHDRPGNYGYTF
TRBD2	TRBV5-6	TRBJ2-1	-	TGTGCCAGCAGCTCCCGACTAGCGGGAGACCATGAGCAGTTCTTC	CASSSRLAGDHEQFF
-	TRBV28	TRBJ1-4	-	TGTGCCAGCAGTACGGGACACGGAGAAAAACTGTTTTTT	CASSTGHGEKLFF
TRBD2	TRBV27	TRBJ2-1	once	TGTGCCAGCGGCTTTAGCGGGAGGGGCTTGGGAGAGCAGTTCTTC	CASGFSGRGLGEQFF
-	TRBV4-2	TRBJ1-1	-	TGTGCCAGCAGCCAAGATAGCGGCACCTACACTGAAGCTTTCTTT	CASSQDSGTYTEAFF
-	TRBV10-3	TRBJ2-4	-	TGTGCCATCAGTGACCCAGGGGTAGCCAAAAACATTCAGTACTTC	CAISDPGVAKNIQYF
TRBD2	TRBV5-4	TRBJ2-1	once	TGTGCCAGCACCATCAATTCCGGGCTAGCGGGAGTTGAGCAGTTCTTC	CASTINSGLAGVEQFF
-	TRBV9	TRBJ1-1	-	TGTGCCAGCAGCGTAGTCCCGCAGGCTCGAGGAGCTTTCTTT	CASSVVPQARGAFF
-	TRBV7-2	TRBJ2-7	-	TGTGCCAGCAGCTTAATGGGTCCTTGGGAGCAGTACTTC	CASSLMGPWEQYF
-	TRBV10-1	TRBJ2-7	few	TGCGCCAGCAGTGAGTCAAGCGGAGAGCAGTACTTC	CASSESSGEQYF
-	TRBV7-2	TRBJ1-1	-	TGTGCCAGCAGCTTAGGCAGGGGAGGGAACACTGAAGCTTTCTTT	CASSLGRGGNTEAFF
-	TRBV11-2	TRBJ1-1	-	TGTGCCAGCAGCTTAGCAGGTATTAACACTGAAGCTTTCTTT	CASSLAGINTEAFF
-	TRBV5-1	TRBJ1-1	-	TGCGCCAGCAGCCAATACCAGACGGGATTCATGAACACTGAAGCTTTCTTT	CASSQYQTGFMNTEAFF
TRBD2	TRBV11-2	TRBJ2-3	-	TGTGCCACGAGTCCTAGCGGGAAGAGGGCAGATACGCAGTATTTT	CATSPSGKRADTQYF
TRBD1	TRBV25-1	TRBJ1-2	-	TGTGCCAGCCATATTGGGGACAGGGTTGGCTATGGCTACACCTTC	CASHIGDRVGYGYTF
TRBD1	TRBV6-5	TRBJ2-7	-	TGTGCCAGCCGGACCCCCGGGACAGGGGTCCACGAGCAGTACTTC	CASRTPGTGVHEQYF
-	TRBV5-1	TRBJ2-7	-	TGCGCCAGCAGCTTGTCGGGGACAAATACCTACGAGCAGTACTTC	CASSLSGTNTYEQYF
TRBD1	TRBV18	TRBJ1-4	-	TGTGCCAGCTCACCAGGGCCCCACAGGGGTAATGAAAAACTGTTTTTT	CASSPGPHRGNEKLFF
TRBD2	TRBV5-1	TRBJ2-5	few	TGCGCCAGCAGCCCCGGACTAGCTTTGGAGACCCAGTACTTC	CASSPGLALETQYF
TRBD1	TRBV15	TRBJ1-1	-	TGTGCCACCAGCAGAGGAGGGGGCTACACTGAAGCTTTCTTT	CATSRGGGYTEAFF
-	TRBV10-2	TRBJ2-7	-	TGCGCCAGCAGTCCTGCTGCCGAGCAGTACTTC	CASSPAAEQYF
-	TRBV27	TRBJ2-1	once	TGTGCCAGCAGTTTCAGCGGACCCGACAATGAGCAGTTCTTC	CASSFSGPDNEQFF
-	TRBV6-5	TRBJ1-1	once	TGTGCCAGTTTAGACCGGGGGGGCTTTAATGAAGCTTTCTTT	CASLDRGGFNEAFF
TRBD2	TRBV30	TRBJ2-2	-	TGTGCCTGGACTAGCGGGACCGGGAAGCTGTTTTTT	CAWTSGTGKLFF
-	TRBV10-1	TRBJ2-3	-	TGCGCCAGCAGTTTAGGGGCGTCCACAGATACGCAGTATTTT	CASSLGASTDTQYF